The clone carrying this T cell receptor (beta chain) was seen more than once but under ten times. Its specificity is unknown. The data derive from a study of T-cell memory formation after mild COVID-19. Study-wide context: Clustering of TCRs was largely donor specific. Findings of the study overall: Some clones that responded turned up in pre-infection memory, which suggests that cross-reactive memory joined in. Clones that contracted from day 15 to 85 were balanced CD4/CD8, while later expanders leaned CD4+.

Germline assignment: CDR1 SGHRS and CDR2 YFSETQ. This CDR3 has 16 amino acids. Trimming left V 4 bases short and J 4 bases short, with 20 bases between. Libraries for TCRalpha and TCRbeta carried sample barcodes and unique molecular identifiers via 5'RACE. TCRdb independently ran MiXCR on the 5' RACE reads; one entry per CDR3 protein. The data hold about 430,000 distinct CDR3 sequences, with roughly a quarter observed a single time. Sequencing was performed on PBMCs or a T cell subset sorted from them (not recorded which). This receptor was obtained from an adult woman who had mild COVID-19 (a few samples of this study predate the infection). Cell type and time point are not known. The chain has TRBV5-1 and TRBJ1-2; perhaps TRBD1 as D (5 bases). The CDR3 DNA reads as TGCGCCAGCAGCCTCCCAACAGGCCCCTTTGCCTATGGCTACACCTTC. Its translation: CASSLPTGPFAYGYTF. Looking up the rest from reference TRBV5-1 and TRBJ1-2 gives the full variable domain: KAGVTQTPRYLIKTRGQQVTLSCSPISGHRSVSWYQQTPGQGLQFLFEYFSETQRNKGNFPGRFSGRQFSNSRSEMNVSTLELGDSALYLCASSLPTGPFAYGYTFGSGTRLTVV.